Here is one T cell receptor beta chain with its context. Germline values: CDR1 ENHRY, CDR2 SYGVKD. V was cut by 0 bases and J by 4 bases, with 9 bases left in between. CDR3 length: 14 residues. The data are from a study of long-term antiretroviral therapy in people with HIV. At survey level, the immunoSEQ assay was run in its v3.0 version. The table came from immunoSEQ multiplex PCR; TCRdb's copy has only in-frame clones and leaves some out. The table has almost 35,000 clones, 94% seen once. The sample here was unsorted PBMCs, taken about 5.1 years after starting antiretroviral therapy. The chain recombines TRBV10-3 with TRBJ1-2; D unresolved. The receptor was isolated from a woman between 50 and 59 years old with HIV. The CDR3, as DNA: TGTGCCATCAGTGAGTCAGAACAGACCTATGGCTACACCTTC. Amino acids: CAISESEQTYGYTF.